Presented here are 27 T cell receptor beta chains from one specimen sequenced in a study of cytomegalovirus exposure and HLA in healthy donors. Primers included in the PCR were 60 Vbeta and 13 Jbeta primers. The repertoire was sequenced with immunoSEQ multiplex PCR; TCRdb's copy has only in-frame clones and lacks some. This table holds roughly 100,000 clones, about three fifths found once. The specimen was PBMCs. Receptors originate from a human donor in good health.

V gene TRBV18 combines with J gene TRBJ1-6; 8 bases map to TRBD1. This CDR3 comprises 14 residues. The junction had 1 base not matched to a gene; V was cut back by 3 bases and J by 6 bases. Germline lookup yields CDR1 KGHSH and CDR2 LQKENI. DNA for the CDR3: TGTGCCAGCTCACCTACAGGGGGTAATTCACCCCTCCACTTT. Amino acids: CASSPTGGNSPLHF.

J is TRBJ1-1 and V is TRBV2; D unresolved. Germline V lookup: CDR1 SNHLY, CDR2 FYNNEI. The CDR3 sequence is 12 residues long. V lost 9 bases and J 3 bases, leaving 11 bases between the germline ends. This CDR3 reads CASVVPYTEAFF. Here the CDR3 DNA reads TGTGCCAGTGTAGTTCCTTACACTGAAGCTTTCTTT.

This rearrangement joins TRBV9 to TRBJ2-7, with D perhaps matching TRBD1 (6 bases). Germline lookup yields CDR1 SGDLS and CDR2 YYNGEE. This CDR3 region has 14 residues. With 0 bases removed from V and 1 base from J, the gap between germline ends came to 8 bases. The CDR3 region is CASSVADRSYEQYF. As DNA, the CDR3 is TGTGCCAGCAGCGTAGCTGACAGGTCCTACGAGCAGTACTTC.

This clone has only a few counts. In nucleotides, the CDR3 is TGTGCCAGCAGCTTGTCGGGGAGGGAGGCCCACGAGCAGTACTTC. This codes for CASSLSGREAHEQYF. This rearrangement joins TRBV7-9 to TRBJ2-7, with TRBD2 matching over 7 bases. Germline lookup yields CDR1 SEHNR and CDR2 FQNEAQ (reference sequence). This CDR3 spans 15 amino acids. J was trimmed by 5 bases and V by 3 bases; bases with no gene match: 10.

There are a few counts of this clone. The chain carries TRBV28 and TRBJ2-7, with 9 bases fitting TRBD1. CDR1 is MDHEN and CDR2 is SYDVKM in the germline V gene. The trim removed 2 bases at V and 5 bases at J, leaving 4 bases unmatched. The CDR3 is 14 residues long. CDR3 nucleotide sequence: TGTGCCAGCAGTTTACGTACAGGGGGCAACGAGCAGTACTTC. Its protein product is CASSLRTGGNEQYF.

The chain employs TRBV6-1 and TRBJ2-7, with D tentatively TRBD2 (6 bases). Trimming pared 7 bases from V and 4 bases from J, leaving 14 bases between. CDR1 and CDR2 from the germline V gene are MNHNS and SASEGT. The length of the CDR3 is 13 residues. CDR3 sequence reads: CASIVGGSYEQYF. In nucleotides, the CDR3 is TGTGCCAGCATTGTCGGGGGTTCGTACGAGCAGTACTTC.

J is TRBJ2-6 and V is TRBV5-1; 12 bases align to TRBD2. J gave up 2 bases and V 3 bases, and 18 bases lay outside the gene matches. The germline V gene encodes CDR1 SGHRS and CDR2 YFSETQ. The length of the CDR3 is 22 residues. Here the CDR3 reads CASSSPGLAGGPQVTGANVLTF. The CDR3 DNA sequence: TGCGCCAGCAGCTCTCCCGGGCTAGCGGGAGGGCCCCAGGTTACTGGGGCCAACGTCCTGACTTTC.

V and J are TRBV19 and TRBJ2-7; tentative D call: TRBD2 (6 bases). Germline assignment: CDR1 LNHDA and CDR2 SQIVND (reference sequence). The V end lost 5 bases, the J end lost 3 bases, and 20 bases lay between the germline ends. CDR3 length equals 16 residues. CDR3 protein: CASSPEDYPSGYEQYF. CDR3 DNA sequence: TGTGCCAGTAGTCCCGAGGACTACCCCTCTGGCTACGAGCAGTACTTC.

This clone has more than one count but fewer than ten. The chain joins TRBV4-2 to TRBJ2-1; 14 nucleotides align to TRBD2. Germline CDR1 reads LGHNA; CDR2 reads YNFKEQ. The J segment lost 9 bases and the V segment lost 1 base, leaving 8 bases of the junction unmatched. The CDR3 is 17 residues long. In DNA, the CDR3 is TGTGCCAGCAGCCAAGGACTAGCGGGAGGGGTAACGACTGAGCAGTTCTTC. Its translation is CASSQGLAGGVTTEQFF.

This chain joins TRBV28 and TRBJ1-1; 11 positions agree with TRBD1. CDR3 size: 16 residues. The germline CDR1 and CDR2 sequences are MDHEN and SYDVKM. Trimming removed 2 bases from V and 2 bases from J; junction bases left unmatched: 4. The CDR3 spells CASSLRTGGGNTEAFF. In DNA form, the CDR3 reads TGTGCCAGCAGTTTACGGACAGGGGGCGGAAACACTGAAGCTTTCTTT.

This sequence joins TRBV5-1 and TRBJ1-1; no clear D. Trimming pared 5 bases from V and 4 bases from J, leaving 12 bases between. Germline V CDR1 and CDR2: SGHRS, YFSETQ. The CDR3 is 13 residues long. The CDR3 loop is CASRIEQSTEAFF. CDR3 nucleotide sequence: TGCGCCAGCAGGATAGAACAGAGCACTGAAGCTTTCTTT.

The chain uses TRBV5-1 and TRBJ2-3, with TRBD2 matching over 8 bases. The CDR3 contains 13 residues. Germline V gene lookup returns CDR1 SGHRS and CDR2 YFSETQ. The ends lost 2 bases at V and 5 bases at J; junction bases unmatched: 1. This CDR3 is CASSFLAGDTQYF. The CDR3 DNA sequence: TGCGCCAGCAGCTTTCTAGCGGGAGATACGCAGTATTTT.

This clone was seen only a few times. J is TRBJ2-1 and V is TRBV5-4, with 11 bases matching TRBD2. This CDR3 has 18 residues. The germline V gene encodes CDR1 SGHNT and CDR2 YYREEE (reference sequence). The V segment lost 0 bases and the J segment 4 bases; nucleotides outside the gene matches: 9. CDR3 nucleotide sequence: TGTGCCAGCAGCTTGGTTGCGGGGAGGACTAGCGGGTACAATGAGCAGTTCTTC. This gives the protein CASSLVAGRTSGYNEQFF.

The rearrangement joins TRBV19 to TRBJ2-1; TRBD2 matches 8 bases. This CDR3 contains 13 residues. The V segment lost 6 bases and the J segment 6 bases; nucleotides outside the gene matches: 4. Germline-derived CDR1 and CDR2 are LNHDA and SQIVND (reference sequence). CDR3 in DNA: TGTGCCAGTAGCCAACTAGCGGCCAATGAGCAGTTCTTC. Translated, it gives CASSQLAANEQFF.

The chain employs TRBV7-3 and TRBJ2-7; 9 bases are a match to TRBD2. CDR1 and CDR2 from the germline V gene are SGHTA and FQGTGA. The V gene end was trimmed by 0 bases and the J gene end by 6 bases; junction bases not matched to a gene: 3. This CDR3 contains 14 residues. The CDR3 loop is CASSLTGLAAEQYF. In DNA form, the CDR3 reads TGTGCCAGCAGCTTAACGGGACTAGCAGCCGAGCAGTACTTC.

This clone was found a few times. The chain couples TRBV4-1 to TRBJ2-2, with 7 bases aligning to TRBD1. The trim removed 3 bases at V and 1 base at J, leaving 2 bases unmatched. The V gene's germline CDR1 is MGHRA and CDR2 YSYEKL. The CDR3 sequence is 15 residues long. As DNA, the CDR3 is TGCGCCAGCAGCCATTGGACAGGGAACACCGGGGAGCTGTTTTTT. Its translation is CASSHWTGNTGELFF.

This chain links TRBV5-1 with TRBJ1-5, with 11 bases identical to TRBD1. Germline V gives CDR1 SGHRS, CDR2 YFSETQ. The CDR3 covers 16 residues. V gave up 4 bases and J gave up 4 bases; unmatched junction bases: 7. CDR3 in DNA: TGCGCCAGCAGCCCCGGTGGGACAGGGGGTAATCAGCCCCAGCATTTT. Protein: CASSPGGTGGNQPQHF.

This clone was seen a handful of times. The chain has TRBV5-1 and TRBJ1-2; 7 bases line up with TRBD1. Trimming took 10 bases from V and 8 from J; bases not matched to a gene: 26. CDR1 and CDR2 (germline): SGHRS, YFSETQ. There are 17 residues in the CDR3. The CDR3 spells CASHRRQGAPDFTGYTF. DNA for the CDR3: TGCGCCTCCCACCGCCGACAGGGAGCCCCTGACTTTACGGGCTACACCTTC.

This clone has a handful of counts. The chain uses TRBV6-1 and TRBJ2-6, with D perhaps matching TRBD2 (6 bases). The germline V gene has CDR1 MNHNS and CDR2 SASEGT. V lost 7 bases and J 4 bases, leaving 14 bases between the germline ends. This CDR3 is built from 15 residues. CDR3 region: CASNPGAGGANVLTF. The DNA for the CDR3 is TGTGCCAGCAATCCGGGTGCGGGAGGGGCCAACGTCCTGACTTTC.

V is TRBV6-5 and J is TRBJ2-3; the D is unclear. Trimming left V 0 bases short and J 1 base short, with 8 bases between. There are 15 residues in the CDR3. The V gene's germline CDR1 is MNHEY and CDR2 SVGAGI. CDR3 DNA sequence: TGTGCCAGCAGTTACTCGAGTCGGGGCACAGATACGCAGTATTTT. Amino acids: CASSYSSRGTDTQYF.

The V gene is TRBV6-6, the J gene TRBJ2-5, with D possibly TRBD1 on 5 matching bases. V lost 2 bases and J 3 bases, leaving 10 bases between the germline ends. The germline V gene encodes CDR1 MNHNY and CDR2 SVGAGI (reference sequence). This CDR3 has 14 residues. CDR3 region: CASSYGRVEETQYF. In nucleotides, the CDR3 is TGTGCCAGCAGTTACGGCAGGGTGGAAGAGACCCAGTACTTC.

The chain joins TRBV27 to TRBJ2-1; D is perhaps TRBD2 (5 bases). V lost 5 bases and J 6 bases, leaving 17 bases between the germline ends. Looked up from germline, CDR1 is MNHEY and CDR2 is SMNVEV (reference sequence). CDR3 size: 15 residues. The CDR3, as DNA: TGTGCCAGCAGTGAGAGACCGGGAATAGGCAATGAGCAGTTCTTC. Amino acids: CASSERPGIGNEQFF.

There are a few counts of this clone. This rearrangement joins TRBV6-1 to TRBJ1-5; maybe TRBD1 (5 bases). This CDR3 has 14 residues. V was shortened by 1 base and J by 7 bases, with 11 bases between the two germline ends. Germline V CDR1 and CDR2: MNHNS, SASEGT. CDR3 amino acids: CASSEVRGQQPQHF. The CDR3 coding sequence is TGTGCCAGCAGTGAAGTAAGGGGTCAACAGCCCCAGCATTTT.

This chain links TRBV7-9 with TRBJ2-3, with TRBD2 matching over 7 bases. Per the germline V gene, CDR1 is SEHNR and CDR2 is FQNEAQ (reference sequence). The CDR3 length is 15 residues. The V and J ends lost 5 bases and 3 bases, in that order; junction bases with no gene match: 8. The CDR3 protein is CASSTEPGRTDTQYF. CDR3 sequence (DNA): TGTGCCAGCAGCACCGAACCCGGGAGGACAGATACGCAGTATTTT.

This chain uses TRBV2 with TRBJ2-5; 7 bases fit TRBD1. V trimming: 6 bases; J trimming: 4 bases; junction bases outside the gene matches: 8. CDR1 and CDR2 from the germline V gene are SNHLY and FYNNEI. The CDR3 runs to 14 residues. CDR3 loop: CASRKTGRLETQYF. The CDR3 DNA reads as TGTGCCAGCAGGAAGACAGGGCGGTTAGAGACCCAGTACTTC.

The chain carries TRBV2 and TRBJ2-2; the D is unclear. CDR1 is SNHLY and CDR2 is FYNNEI in the germline V gene. The CDR3 loop spans 14 amino acids. Trimming took 3 bases from V and 7 from J, leaving 12 bases between them. The CDR3 loop is CASSEEWSYGELFF. The CDR3 DNA is TGTGCCAGCAGTGAGGAGTGGAGTTACGGGGAGCTGTTTTTT.

This clone was counted between two and nine times. This specimen includes other DNA sequences encoding the same CDR3. The chain uses TRBV30 and TRBJ2-7, with 9 bases fitting TRBD1. Germline V gene sequence: CDR1 GTSNPN, CDR2 SVGIG (reference sequence). The CDR3 contains 14 residues. Unmatched junction bases numbered 6, after V lost 2 bases and J lost 4 bases. CDR3 region: CAWSPGQGRYEQYF. The CDR3, as DNA: TGTGCCTGGAGTCCGGGACAGGGTCGATACGAGCAGTACTTC. The whole variable domain, remainder taken from reference TRBV30 and TRBJ2-7, is SQTIHQWPATLVQPVGSPLSLECTVEGTSNPNLYWYRQAAGRGLQLLFYSVGIGQISSEVPQNLSASRPQDRQFILSSKKLLLSDSGFYLCAWSPGQGRYEQYFGPGTRLTVT.